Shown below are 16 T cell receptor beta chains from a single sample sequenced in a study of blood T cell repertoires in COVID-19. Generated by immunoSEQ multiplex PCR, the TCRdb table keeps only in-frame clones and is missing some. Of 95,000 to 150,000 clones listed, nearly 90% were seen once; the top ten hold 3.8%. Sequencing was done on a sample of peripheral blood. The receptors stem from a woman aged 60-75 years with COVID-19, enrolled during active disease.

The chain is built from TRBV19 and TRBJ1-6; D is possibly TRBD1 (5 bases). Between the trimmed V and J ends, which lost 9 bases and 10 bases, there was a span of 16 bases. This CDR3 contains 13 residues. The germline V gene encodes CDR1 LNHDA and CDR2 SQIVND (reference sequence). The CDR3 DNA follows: TGTGCCAGCCGGGGGAATGGGGGATCACCCCTCCACTTT. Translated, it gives CASRGNGGSPLHF.

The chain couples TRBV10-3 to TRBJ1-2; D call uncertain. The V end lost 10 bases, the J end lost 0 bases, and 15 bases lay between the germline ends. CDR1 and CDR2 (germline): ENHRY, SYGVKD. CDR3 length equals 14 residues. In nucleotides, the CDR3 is TGTGCCACCCTGCGGGTCCTAGCTAACTATGGCTACACCTTC. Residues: CATLRVLANYGYTF.

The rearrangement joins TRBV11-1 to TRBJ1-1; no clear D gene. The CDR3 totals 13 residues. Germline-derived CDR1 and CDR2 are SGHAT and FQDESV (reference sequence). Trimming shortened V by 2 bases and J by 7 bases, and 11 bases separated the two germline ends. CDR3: CASSLRRGGEAFF. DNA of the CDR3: TGTGCCAGCAGCTTAAGGAGAGGAGGTGAAGCTTTCTTT.

CDR3 DNA: TGCGCCAGCAGCATACAGGGGGTAGCTGGAAACACCATATATTTT. Translation: CASSIQGVAGNTIYF. This chain links TRBV5-1 with TRBJ1-3, with 8 bases fitting TRBD1. With V trimmed by 4 bases and J by 2 bases, 5 bases remained unmatched. This CDR3 is 15 amino acids long. CDR1 and CDR2 from the germline V gene are SGHRS and YFSETQ.

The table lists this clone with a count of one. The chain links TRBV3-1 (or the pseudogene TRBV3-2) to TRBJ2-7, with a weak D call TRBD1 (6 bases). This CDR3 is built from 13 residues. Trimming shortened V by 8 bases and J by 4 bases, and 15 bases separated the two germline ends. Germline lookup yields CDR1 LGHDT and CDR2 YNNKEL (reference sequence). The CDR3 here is CASLLAGEYEQYF. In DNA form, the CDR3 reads TGTGCCAGCTTGCTGGCAGGGGAGTACGAGCAGTACTTC.

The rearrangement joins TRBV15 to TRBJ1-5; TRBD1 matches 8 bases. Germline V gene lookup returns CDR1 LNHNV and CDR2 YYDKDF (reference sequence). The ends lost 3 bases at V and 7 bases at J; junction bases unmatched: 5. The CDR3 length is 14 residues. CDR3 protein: CATSRAGGGQPQHF. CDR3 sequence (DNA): TGTGCCACCAGCAGGGCAGGGGGCGGGCAGCCCCAGCATTTT.

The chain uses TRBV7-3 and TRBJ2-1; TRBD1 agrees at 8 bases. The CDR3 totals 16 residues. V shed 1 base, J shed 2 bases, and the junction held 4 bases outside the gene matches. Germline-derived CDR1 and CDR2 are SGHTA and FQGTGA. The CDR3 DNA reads TGTGCCAGCAGCTTAAAGGACAGGGTCCCCTACAATGAGCAGTTCTTC. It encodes CASSLKDRVPYNEQFF. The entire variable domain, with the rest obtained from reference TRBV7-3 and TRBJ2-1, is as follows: GAGVSQTPSNKVTEKGKYVELRCDPISGHTALYWYRQSLGQGPEFLIYFQGTGAADDSGLPNDRFFAVRPEGSVSTLKIQRTERGDSAVYLCASSLKDRVPYNEQFFGPGTRLTVL.

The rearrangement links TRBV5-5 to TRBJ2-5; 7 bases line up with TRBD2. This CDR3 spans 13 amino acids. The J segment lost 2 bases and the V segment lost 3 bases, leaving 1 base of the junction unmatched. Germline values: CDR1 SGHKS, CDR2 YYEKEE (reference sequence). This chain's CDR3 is CASSSGGQETQYF. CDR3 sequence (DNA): TGTGCCAGCAGCTCGGGGGGTCAAGAGACCCAGTACTTC.

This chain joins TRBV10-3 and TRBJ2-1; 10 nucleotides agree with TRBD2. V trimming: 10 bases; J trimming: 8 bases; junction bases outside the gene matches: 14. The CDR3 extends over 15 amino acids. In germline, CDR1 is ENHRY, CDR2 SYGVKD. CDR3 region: CATQHPAGGMYEQFF. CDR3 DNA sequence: TGTGCCACCCAGCACCCAGCGGGGGGGATGTATGAGCAGTTCTTC.

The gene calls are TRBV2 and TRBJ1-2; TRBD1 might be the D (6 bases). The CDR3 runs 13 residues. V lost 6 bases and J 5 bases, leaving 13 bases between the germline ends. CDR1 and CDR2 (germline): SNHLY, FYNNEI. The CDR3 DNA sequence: TGTGCCAGCAGCCGGACAGTGGGTTATGGCTACACCTTC. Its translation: CASSRTVGYGYTF.

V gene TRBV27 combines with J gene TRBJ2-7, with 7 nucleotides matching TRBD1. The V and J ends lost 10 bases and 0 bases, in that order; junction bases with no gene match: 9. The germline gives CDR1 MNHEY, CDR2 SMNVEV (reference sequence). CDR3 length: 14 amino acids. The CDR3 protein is CANNRGCNSYEQYF. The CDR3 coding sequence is TGTGCCAATAACAGGGGTTGCAACTCCTACGAGCAGTACTTC.

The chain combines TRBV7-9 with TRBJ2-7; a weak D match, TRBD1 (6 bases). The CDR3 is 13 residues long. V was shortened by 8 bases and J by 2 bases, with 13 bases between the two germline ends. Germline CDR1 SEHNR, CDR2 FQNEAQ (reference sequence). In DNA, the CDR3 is TGTGCCAGCTCGCGGACAGCTACCTACGAGCAGTACTTC. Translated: CASSRTATYEQYF.

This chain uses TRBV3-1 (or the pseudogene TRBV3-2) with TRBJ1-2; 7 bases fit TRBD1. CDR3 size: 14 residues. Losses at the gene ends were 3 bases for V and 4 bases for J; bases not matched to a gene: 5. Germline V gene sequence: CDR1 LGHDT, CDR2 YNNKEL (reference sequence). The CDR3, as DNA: TGTGCCAGCAGCCAGGCAGGGGGGACCTATGGCTACACCTTC. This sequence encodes CASSQAGGTYGYTF.

CDR3 in DNA: TGCGCCAGCAGCCAAGACCCGTTGAACACCGGGGAGCTGTTTTTT. Translating it yields CASSQDPLNTGELFF. V usage is TRBV4-3 and J usage is TRBJ2-2; D remains unclear. Germline CDR1 is LGHNA and CDR2 is YSLEER. Trimming left V 0 bases short and J 1 base short, with 6 bases between. The CDR3 covers 15 residues.

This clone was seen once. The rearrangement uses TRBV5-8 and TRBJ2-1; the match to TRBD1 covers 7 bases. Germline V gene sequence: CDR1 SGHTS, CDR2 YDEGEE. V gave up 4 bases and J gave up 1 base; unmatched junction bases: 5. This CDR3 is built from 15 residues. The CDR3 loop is CASSRQGGSYNEQFF. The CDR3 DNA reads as TGTGCCAGCAGCAGACAGGGCGGATCCTACAATGAGCAGTTCTTC.

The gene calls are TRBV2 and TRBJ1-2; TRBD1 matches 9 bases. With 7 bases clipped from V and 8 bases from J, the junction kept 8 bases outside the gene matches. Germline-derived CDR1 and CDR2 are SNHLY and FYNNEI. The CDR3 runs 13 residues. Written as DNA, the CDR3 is TGTGCCAGCATGAGAACAGGGGGCGCGGGCTACACCTTC. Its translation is CASMRTGGAGYTF. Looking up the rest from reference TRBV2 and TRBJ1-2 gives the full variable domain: EPEVTQTPSHQVTQMGQEVILRCVPISNHLYFYWYRQILGQKVEFLVSFYNNEISEKSEIFDDQFSVERPDGSNFTLKIRSTKLEDSAMYFCASMRTGGAGYTFGSGTRLTVV.